This TCR beta chain was identified during a study of blood T cells in healthy people across ages. Extracted total RNA amounted to at least 6 micrograms for each sample. Using a J-beta primer mix together with a sample-barcoded 5' primer, a second PCR was run for roughly 7 to 11 cycles. MiXCR, applied by TCRdb to the 5' RACE reads, yields one record per CDR3 protein. The data show just under 750,000 distinct CDR3 sequences, about a fifth seen once. Study results and limitations: The percentage of naive T cells correlated strongly with TCR beta diversity. In the absence of known donor CMV status, changes in expanded clonotypes were possibly confounded. Unsorted PBMCs blocked a conclusive comparison of naive and antigen-experienced cells.

The germline CDR1 and CDR2 sequences are SGHTA and FQGNSA. The CDR3 runs to 15 residues. V was cut by 1 base and J by 5 bases, with 14 bases left in between. In the case of this clonotype: Its antigen is unidentified.

Sequenced: blood. This chain uses TRBV7-2 with TRBJ1-1; possibly TRBD1 for D (5 bases). This receptor was taken from an older man in good health. The chain's CDR3 is CASSLESGGWTEAFF. The CDR3 coding sequence is TGTGCCAGCAGCTTAGAATCGGGGGGGTGGACTGAAGCTTTCTTT.